In its sample, the clone carrying this T cell receptor beta chain was seen many times. Its specificity is not known. Between the trimmed V and J ends, which lost 5 bases and 4 bases, there was a span of 13 bases. Germline V lookup: CDR1 SGHRS, CDR2 YFSETQ. The CDR3 runs 14 residues. This sample is drawn from a study of response to subunit inactivated influenza vaccine. Findings and caveats of the study: Few new T cells, the authors suggested, are recruited by each seasonal influenza vaccination.

TCRdb reprocessed the RT-PCR reads with MiXCR, giving one entry per CDR3 protein. Of about 480,000 distinct CDR3 sequences in the sample, about 25% were seen once. This sample comprised CD4+ T cells sorted from PBMCs, obtained 4 to 6 days after vaccination. V gene TRBV5-1 combines with J gene TRBJ2-1; perhaps TRBD2 as D (6 bases). The TCR was taken from a man in his forties or fifties who received an inactivated influenza vaccine. The CDR3 bases are TGCGCCAGCAGTCTTAGCGGAGCTTACAATGAGCAGTTCTTC. It translates to CASSLSGAYNEQFF.